Below, 14 T cell receptor beta chains from the same sample are listed, as sequenced in a study of a mutant IDH1 vaccine in newly diagnosed glioma. As to time point: baseline, week 1 (first vaccination visit). Treatment described: pre-vaccination baseline after standard-of-care therapy. The protocol was immunoSEQ multiplex PCR, while the TCRdb copy is restricted to in-frame clones and leaves out a portion. The sample has around 63,000 clones, 75% to 95% seen once. The source was PBMCs, collected from a glioma patient treated with radiotherapy, temozolomide or both. The receptors stem from a man in his forties or fifties with glioma.

The V call is TRBV19, the J call TRBJ1-5; the match to TRBD1 covers 7 bases. The CDR3 runs to 13 residues. V lost 5 bases to trimming and J lost 7 bases; unmatched junction nucleotides: 5. The germline V gene has CDR1 LNHDA and CDR2 SQIVND (reference sequence). CDR3 coding DNA: TGTGCCAGTAGTGAAGGGGGCGGACAGCCCCAGCATTTT. Translating it yields CASSEGGGQPQHF. The entire variable domain, with the rest obtained from reference TRBV19 and TRBJ1-5, is as follows: DGGITQSPKYLFRKEGQNVTLSCEQNLNHDAMYWYRQDPGQGLRLIYYSQIVNDFQKGDIAEGYSVSREKKESFPLTVTSAQKNPTAFYLCASSEGGGQPQHFGDGTRLSIL.

The rearrangement joins TRBV6-1 to TRBJ2-1, with D uncertain. CDR3 length: 14 residues. Between the trimmed V and J ends, which lost 11 bases and 0 bases, there was a span of 14 bases. The germline V gene encodes CDR1 MNHNS and CDR2 SASEGT. The CDR3 here is CAVSGPYSYNEQFF. The CDR3 coding sequence is TGTGCCGTCTCCGGGCCATACTCCTACAATGAGCAGTTCTTC.

This clone showed up just once. The V call is TRBV7-9, the J call TRBJ2-5; the D call may be TRBD1 or TRBD2 (5 bases each). Germline V lookup: CDR1 SEHNR, CDR2 FQNEAQ (reference sequence). The V end lost 5 bases, the J end lost 5 bases, and 15 bases lay between the germline ends. CDR3 length: 14 residues. The CDR3 DNA reads as TGTGCCAGCAGCCTCCGGGGCCATGAGGAGACCCAGTACTTC. It is translated as CASSLRGHEETQYF.

This chain uses TRBV29-1 with TRBJ1-5; D unresolved. V lost 5 bases and J 1 base, leaving 18 bases between the germline ends. CDR3 length: 16 residues. The germline V gene encodes CDR1 SQVTM and CDR2 ANQGSEA. Here the CDR3 DNA reads TGCAGCGTTCCCCCGGACGGCGGAAGCAGCAATCAGCCCCAGCATTTT. Translation: CSVPPDGGSSNQPQHF.

The rearrangement links TRBV6-6 to TRBJ1-1; D is perhaps TRBD1 (5 bases). Germline CDR1 reads MNHNY; CDR2 reads SVGAGI (reference sequence). The V gene lost 6 bases and the J gene lost 11 bases, with 16 bases spanning the gap. The CDR3 totals 12 residues. CDR3 sequence: CASSYQPPGAFF. The CDR3 DNA reads as TGTGCCAGCAGCTATCAACCCCCAGGGGCTTTCTTT.

The rearrangement joins TRBV18 to TRBJ1-5; D is possibly TRBD1 (6 bases). This CDR3 has 14 amino acids. The V and J ends lost 5 bases and 7 bases respectively, with 15 bases between them. The V gene's germline CDR1 is KGHSH and CDR2 LQKENI. This chain's CDR3 is CASSSREGVQPQHF. The CDR3 region has the DNA TGTGCCAGCTCATCACGCGAGGGGGTCCAGCCCCAGCATTTT.

The V and J genes are TRBV2 and TRBJ2-7; the D gene could be TRBD1 or TRBD2 (5 bases each). The CDR3 consists of 13 residues. Germline CDR1 is SNHLY and CDR2 is FYNNEI. Trimming shortened V by 5 bases and J by 3 bases, and 11 bases separated the two germline ends. CDR3 loop: CASSRGGIYEQYF. The CDR3 DNA reads as TGTGCCAGCAGTCGTGGGGGAATCTACGAGCAGTACTTC.

This rearrangement joins TRBV4-2 to TRBJ2-4; 7 bases agree with TRBD1. Germline values: CDR1 LGHNA, CDR2 YNFKEQ. There are 20 residues in the CDR3. The ends lost 0 bases at V and 0 bases at J; junction bases unmatched: 14. Here the CDR3 reads CASSQDSRRTGPLAKNIQYF. Here the CDR3 DNA reads TGTGCCAGCAGCCAAGATTCGAGGAGGACAGGACCCCTAGCCAAAAACATTCAGTACTTC.

This sequence joins TRBV28 and TRBJ1-1, with no clear D. The CDR3 covers 11 residues. V lost 6 bases and J 11 bases, leaving 13 bases between the germline ends. From germline, CDR1 is MDHEN and CDR2 SYDVKM. CDR3 coding DNA: TGTGCCAGCAGCCTCGGACGGGCTGCTTTCTTT. Its protein product is CASSLGRAAFF.

The chain combines TRBV13 with TRBJ1-2; TRBD1 aligns across 8 bases. The CDR3 consists of 15 residues. The trim removed 7 bases at V and 2 bases at J, leaving 9 bases unmatched. The germline V gene encodes CDR1 PRHDT and CDR2 FYEKMQ (reference sequence). In nucleotides, the CDR3 is TGTGCCAGCATCCCTACAGGGGGTCAGAACTATGGCTACACCTTC. It encodes CASIPTGGQNYGYTF.

The V gene is TRBV11-2, the J gene TRBJ2-7; D possibly uses TRBD1 or TRBD2 (6 bases each). This CDR3 spans 16 amino acids. V lost 0 bases to trimming and J lost 2 bases, with 14 bases between them. CDR1 is SGHAT and CDR2 is FQNNGV in the germline V gene. CDR3 sequence: CASSLESQGTPYEQYF. In DNA form, the CDR3 reads TGTGCCAGCAGCTTAGAGTCTCAGGGGACTCCCTACGAGCAGTACTTC.

The V and J genes are TRBV10-1 and TRBJ2-1; possibly TRBD2 for D (5 bases). V was pared by 2 bases and J by 2 bases, with 10 bases between. This CDR3 is built from 15 residues. Germline-derived CDR1 and CDR2 are WNHNN and SYGVQD (reference sequence). The CDR3 DNA is TGCGCCAGCAGTGAGGGTATTAGCGCCTACAATGAGCAGTTCTTC. This sequence encodes CASSEGISAYNEQFF.

The rearrangement uses TRBV28 and TRBJ1-1; D perhaps matches TRBD1 (5 bases). Trimming stripped 6 bases from V and 0 bases from J, with 20 bases between. The CDR3 sequence is 17 residues long. The germline gives CDR1 MDHEN, CDR2 SYDVKM. The CDR3 spells CASSPYGTPHMNTEAFF. In nucleotides, the CDR3 is TGTGCCAGCAGCCCCTACGGGACTCCGCACATGAACACTGAAGCTTTCTTT.

The rearrangement joins TRBV30 to TRBJ2-6; tentative D call: TRBD1 (5 bases). V was clipped by 2 bases and J by 0 bases, with 14 bases between them. There are 17 residues in the CDR3. The germline gives CDR1 GTSNPN, CDR2 SVGIG (reference sequence). The CDR3 loop is CAWSLGALSSGANVLTF. The CDR3 bases are TGTGCCTGGAGTCTTGGGGCGCTCAGCTCTGGGGCCAACGTCCTGACTTTC.